This T cell receptor beta chain was sequenced during a study of vaccination and CD4 T cells after COVID-19. Study-level points and caveats: In convalescent patients, a median 86.3% of post-vaccine SARS-CoV-2-reactive clones appeared only after vaccination.

The V end lost 10 bases, the J end lost 3 bases, and 11 bases lay between the germline ends. This CDR3 comprises 12 residues. Germline-derived CDR1 and CDR2 are ENHRY and SYGVKD. Concerning this clonotype: The target antigen is unknown.

TCRdb analysed the PCR reads with MiXCR anew, one entry per CDR3 protein. The profile shows 20,000 to 25,000 distinct CDR3 sequences, under 60% of them singletons. The chain couples TRBV10-3 to TRBJ2-3; D is possibly TRBD1 (6 bases). The sequenced sample was CD4+ T cells from blood, obtained before SARS-CoV-2 vaccination. The TCR was taken from a human donor who had recovered from COVID-19. CDR3 nucleotide sequence: TGTGCCACCGAGGACAGTACAGATACGCAGTATTTT. Protein: CATEDSTDTQYF.